These 22 T cell receptor beta chains share one sample of origin, sequenced in a study of response to subunit inactivated influenza vaccine. TCRdb ran MiXCR on the RT-PCR reads and lists one entry per CDR3 protein. The sample records approximately 700,000 distinct CDR3 sequences, 15% to 18% being singletons. The sample was PBMCs from blood, taken roughly 13 days after vaccination. These receptors came from a man aged 45-60 years who received an inactivated influenza vaccine.

The rearrangement links TRBV7-9 to TRBJ2-5; 7 positions agree with TRBD1. In germline, CDR1 is SEHNR, CDR2 FQNEAQ (reference sequence). V shed 5 bases, J shed 3 bases, and the junction held 6 bases outside the gene matches. The CDR3 is 14 amino acids. The CDR3 protein is CASSPFGTEETQYF. The CDR3 DNA reads as TGTGCCAGCAGCCCTTTTGGGACAGAAGAGACCCAGTACTTC.

The chain employs TRBV24-1 and TRBJ2-1; D unresolved. Germline V lookup: CDR1 KGHDR, CDR2 SFDVKD. CDR3 length: 12 amino acids. Between the trimmed V and J ends, which lost 1 base and 7 bases, there was a span of 4 bases. CDR3 residues: CATSDFKNEQFF. The CDR3 DNA sequence: TGTGCCACCAGTGATTTTAAAAATGAGCAGTTCTTC.

The J gene is TRBJ2-1, the V gene TRBV20-1, with 10 bases lining up with TRBD1. This CDR3 region has 16 residues. Losses at the gene ends were 2 bases for V and 9 bases for J; bases not matched to a gene: 13. The germline CDR1 and CDR2 sequences are DFQATT and SNEGSKA (reference sequence). CDR3 bases: TGCAGTGCTAGACGCCTGGGACAGGGGTTGGCCAGTGAGCAGTTCTTC. Amino acids: CSARRLGQGLASEQFF.

The rearrangement joins TRBV4-3 to TRBJ1-5; maybe TRBD1 (6 bases). V lost 0 bases and J lost 9, with 15 bases in between. The CDR3 has 15 amino acids. CDR1 is LGHNA and CDR2 is YSLEER in the germline V gene. The CDR3 loop is CASSQDAEGVTPQHF. CDR3 nucleotides: TGCGCCAGCAGCCAAGATGCGGAGGGGGTAACGCCCCAGCATTTT.

This clonotype was detected a few times. This CDR3 reads CSVMPRGDTQYF. In nucleotides, the CDR3 is TGCAGTGTCATGCCACGGGGTGATACGCAGTATTTT. The genes are TRBV20-1 and TRBJ2-3; tentative D call: TRBD2 (5 bases). In germline, CDR1 is DFQATT, CDR2 SNEGSKA (reference sequence). CDR3 size: 12 residues. V was pared by 7 bases and J by 6 bases, with 14 bases between.

This clonotype appeared many times. V is TRBV7-3 and J is TRBJ2-2, with 11 bases lining up with TRBD2. J lost 1 base, V lost 5 bases, and 3 bases had no gene match. CDR1 is SGHTA, CDR2 FQGTGA, per germline. This CDR3 contains 16 residues. CDR3 region: CASSPGLAGNTGELFF. The DNA of the CDR3 is TGTGCCAGCAGCCCCGGACTAGCGGGGAACACCGGGGAGCTGTTTTTT.

The genes are TRBV7-9 and TRBJ2-5; D is undetermined. The CDR3 loop spans 13 amino acids. V lost 5 bases to trimming and J lost 5 bases, with 12 bases between them. Germline-derived CDR1 and CDR2 are SEHNR and FQNEAQ (reference sequence). CDR3 bases: TGTGCCAGCAGCCCCTATGGTACTGAGACCCAGTACTTC. Translated, it gives CASSPYGTETQYF. Variable domain in full (rest from reference TRBV7-9 and TRBJ2-5): DTGVSQNPRHKITKRGQNVTFRCDPISEHNRLYWYRQTLGQGPEFLTYFQNEAQLEKSRLLSDRFSAERPKGSFSTLEIQRTEQGDSAMYLCASSPYGTETQYFGPGTRLLVL.

J is TRBJ1-5 and V is TRBV7-2; D possibly corresponds to TRBD1 (6 bases). The ends were cut back, 0 bases at V and 7 bases at J, with 16 bases in the middle. Germline-derived CDR1 and CDR2 are SGHTA and FQGNSA. This CDR3 is 16 amino acids long. DNA of the CDR3: TGTGCCAGCAGCTTAGCCCGCAGGGGACTGGGACAGCCCCAGCATTTT. This codes for CASSLARRGLGQPQHF.

The chain recombines TRBV11-1 with TRBJ2-1; maybe TRBD1 (6 bases). Germline V CDR1 and CDR2: SGHAT, FQDESV (reference sequence). V was trimmed by 3 bases and J by 4 bases, leaving 13 bases between them. The CDR3 is made up of 15 amino acids. DNA of the CDR3: TGTGCCAGCAGCTTCCCCCAACAGGGTTACAATGAGCAGTTCTTC. This sequence encodes CASSFPQQGYNEQFF.

This clonotype has just a few counts. The rearrangement links TRBV7-6 to TRBJ2-3; D perhaps matches TRBD2 (6 bases). The CDR3 extends over 13 amino acids. The ends were cut back, 1 base at V and 14 bases at J, with 16 bases in the middle. The germline gives CDR1 SGHVS, CDR2 FNYEAQ. CDR3 sequence: CASSLEVGTPPYF. CDR3 bases: TGTGCCAGCAGCTTAGAGGTTGGGACTCCCCCGTATTTT.

There are many counts of this clonotype. The V and J genes are TRBV12-3 or TRBV12-4 and TRBJ2-7, with 11 bases that match TRBD1. The junction had 8 bases not matched to a gene; V was cut back by 5 bases and J by 2 bases. This CDR3 has 16 residues. CDR3 loop: CASSTAGTGGTYEQYF. The CDR3 region has the DNA TGTGCCAGCAGTACCGCCGGGACAGGGGGGACCTACGAGCAGTACTTC.

V usage is TRBV6-5 and J usage is TRBJ2-3; 9 bases match TRBD2. V lost 0 bases and J lost 2; bases outside the gene matches: 9. The V gene's germline CDR1 is MNHEY and CDR2 SVGAGI. The CDR3 sequence is 18 residues long. CDR3 DNA: TGTGCCAGCAGTTACTCAAGCGGGGGGATTAGAAACACAGATACGCAGTATTTT. It translates to CASSYSSGGIRNTDTQYF.

This clonotype showed up just a few times. The J gene is TRBJ2-2, the V gene TRBV2; D is unresolved. The CDR3 extends over 13 amino acids. The V gene lost 1 base and the J gene lost 7 bases, with 7 bases spanning the gap. Germline CDR1 SNHLY, CDR2 FYNNEI. CDR3 nucleotide sequence: TGTGCCAGCAGTGAAGAGTCCGTCGGGGAGCTGTTTTTT. It encodes CASSEESVGELFF.

This clonotype was detected ten times or more. This chain connects TRBV7-2 to TRBJ2-1; tentative D call: TRBD2 (7 bases). This CDR3 has 15 residues. Trimming removed 5 bases from V and 8 bases from J, with 19 bases in between. Germline loops: CDR1 SGHTA, CDR2 FQGNSA. In DNA form, the CDR3 reads TGTGCCAGCAGCGAGGTCGGGGGGCTTTACTATGAGCAGTTCTTC. Protein product: CASSEVGGLYYEQFF.

The V call is TRBV6-1, the J call TRBJ1-1; D remains ambiguous. Germline CDR1 reads MNHNS; CDR2 reads SASEGT. The CDR3 covers 12 residues. The V gene lost 7 bases and the J gene lost 4 bases, with 10 bases spanning the gap. CDR3 residues: CASKREFTEAFF. Here the CDR3 DNA reads TGTGCCAGCAAGAGGGAATTCACTGAAGCTTTCTTT.

This rearrangement joins TRBV25-1 to TRBJ2-1; TRBD2 aligns across 8 bases. V lost 3 bases to trimming and J lost 7 bases; unmatched junction nucleotides: 5. Germline CDR1 reads MGHDK; CDR2 reads SYGVNS. The CDR3 totals 14 residues. CDR3 DNA: TGTGCCAGCAGTGATACGATAGCGGGAAATGAGCAGTTCTTC. It codes for CASSDTIAGNEQFF.

The CDR3 sequence is CASSLGRAGFRNEQYF. In DNA, the CDR3 is TGTGCCAGCAGCTTAGGCCGAGCGGGATTTCGGAACGAGCAGTACTTC. The chain joins TRBV7-9 to TRBJ2-7; 7 bases agree with TRBD2. After removal of 1 base from V and 5 bases from J, the junction contained 11 bases not matched to a gene. Germline lookup yields CDR1 SEHNR and CDR2 FQNEAQ (reference sequence). CDR3 length: 16 amino acids.

This clonotype has at least ten counts. The chain joins TRBV15 to TRBJ2-7; D might be TRBD2 (5 bases). V lost 5 bases and J 4 bases, leaving 18 bases between the germline ends. The CDR3 loop spans 15 amino acids. Germline CDR1 LNHNV, CDR2 YYDKDF (reference sequence). For the CDR3, the DNA is TGTGCCACCAGCCCCTCCTTTGGCCCGGGGTACGAGCAGTACTTC. It codes for CATSPSFGPGYEQYF.

The V call is TRBV6-2 or TRBV6-3, the J call TRBJ2-1; 7 bases align to TRBD2. The junction had 7 bases not matched to a gene; V was cut back by 2 bases and J by 9 bases. This CDR3 is built from 14 residues. Germline values: CDR1 MNHEY, CDR2 SVGEGT. This chain's CDR3 is CASSYPGRGGEQFF. CDR3 coding DNA: TGTGCCAGCAGTTACCCGGGGCGCGGGGGTGAGCAGTTCTTC.

This clonotype occurred a few times. The rearrangement links TRBV29-1 to TRBJ2-7; D is unclear. The CDR3 is 14 residues long. The V end lost 4 bases, the J end lost 0 bases, and 13 bases lay between the germline ends. The germline V gene has CDR1 SQVTM and CDR2 ANQGSEA. The CDR3 DNA reads as TGCAGCGTTGGCCTCGACTCGAGCTCCTACGAGCAGTACTTC. Translated, it gives CSVGLDSSSYEQYF.

Many counts were recorded for this clonotype. V and J are TRBV9 and TRBJ2-1; D is perhaps TRBD2 (5 bases). Per the germline V gene, CDR1 is SGDLS and CDR2 is YYNGEE. V was cut by 0 bases and J by 0 bases, with 7 bases left in between. CDR3 length equals 15 residues. The CDR3 sequence is CASSVVGSSYNEQFF. CDR3 DNA: TGTGCCAGCAGCGTAGTAGGGAGCTCCTACAATGAGCAGTTCTTC.

The table lists this clonotype with a few counts. The rearrangement uses TRBV10-3 and TRBJ2-5, with 12 bases identical to TRBD2. Unmatched junction bases numbered 18, after V lost 5 bases and J lost 5 bases. The CDR3 length is 19 residues. Per the germline V gene, CDR1 is ENHRY and CDR2 is SYGVKD. CDR3 in DNA: TGTGCCATCAGTACGGGACTAGCGGGTCACAATCCTCCGGGGGAGACCCAGTACTTC. Its translation: CAISTGLAGHNPPGETQYF.